One and the same sample provided the 25 T cell receptor beta chains below, sequenced in a study of persistence of HIV-infected CD4 T cells. This was the immunoSEQ version 4 assay in survey mode. TCRdb keeps only in-frame clones here, not all; method: immunoSEQ multiplex PCR. This table has tens of thousands of clones, around four fifths appearing once. The stimulus was an HIV-1 Gag 15-mer peptide pool, roughly 1 ug/peptide/mL. Sorted nonresponding memory CD4+ T cells were CD40L-negative, CD69-negative, CD45RO-high. No antigen has been identified for these receptors. The source material was CD4+ T cells sorted from PBMCs after approximately 20-hour stimulation, sampled from a patient who received antiretroviral therapy. These receptors were obtained from an adult woman with HIV who was CMV-seropositive.

This chain uses TRBV18 with TRBJ1-5; D remains ambiguous. Trimming took 0 bases from V and 1 from J, leaving 7 bases between them. The CDR3 runs to 15 residues. CDR1 KGHSH and CDR2 LQKENI come from the germline V gene. The CDR3 DNA is TGTGCCAGCTCACCACCTACGGGGAGCAATCAGCCCCAGCATTTT. Translated, it gives CASSPPTGSNQPQHF.

V and J are TRBV5-1 and TRBJ2-3; D not resolved. The V gene's germline CDR1 is SGHRS and CDR2 YFSETQ. V lost 0 bases, J lost 0 bases, and 17 bases lay in between. The CDR3 sequence is 18 residues long. The CDR3 region is CASSLDARSITSTDTQYF. The CDR3 DNA is TGCGCCAGCAGCTTGGATGCAAGAAGCATTACTAGCACAGATACGCAGTATTTT.

DNA of the CDR3: TGTGCCAGCAGCCAAGATTTCGGACTAGCGGGGGGGCTCAATGAGCAGTTCTTC. It encodes CASSQDFGLAGGLNEQFF. This chain links TRBV14 with TRBJ2-1, with 15 bases fitting TRBD2. The CDR3 sequence is 18 residues long. V was clipped by 0 bases and J by 6 bases; unmatched bases: 6. In germline, CDR1 is SGHDN, CDR2 FVKESK.

The chain is built from TRBV4-2 and TRBJ1-2; a weak D match, TRBD1 (6 bases). Looked up from germline, CDR1 is LGHNA and CDR2 is YNFKEQ. The CDR3 runs 14 residues. V was cut by 3 bases and J by 8 bases, with 16 bases left in between. The CDR3 sequence: CASSQGAGEGGYTF. The CDR3 region has the DNA TGTGCCAGCAGCCAGGGGGCAGGGGAGGGAGGCTACACCTTC.

The chain uses TRBV7-3 and TRBJ2-3; D might be TRBD2 (5 bases). Trimming removed 5 bases at V and 6 bases at J, with 9 bases between. Looked up from germline, CDR1 is SGHTA and CDR2 is FQGTGA. The CDR3 contains 12 residues. The DNA of the CDR3 is TGTGCCAGCAGCGCCCGAGGGGATACGCAGTATTTT. Protein: CASSARGDTQYF. The whole variable domain, filled in from reference TRBV7-3 and TRBJ2-3, reads GAGVSQTPSNKVTEKGKYVELRCDPISGHTALYWYRQSLGQGPEFLIYFQGTGAADDSGLPNDRFFAVRPEGSVSTLKIQRTERGDSAVYLCASSARGDTQYFGPGTRLTVL.

This chain's CDR3 is CASFGRDTEAFF. CDR3 DNA: TGTGCCAGCTTCGGTCGGGACACTGAAGCTTTCTTT. The chain is built from TRBV28 and TRBJ1-1; D ambiguous. Per germline, CDR1 MDHEN and CDR2 SYDVKM. Trimming took 8 bases from V and 3 from J, leaving 10 bases between them. The CDR3 spans 12 residues.

The gene calls are TRBV28 and TRBJ2-7; D is perhaps TRBD1 or TRBD2 (5 bases each). CDR3 length: 11 amino acids. Per germline, CDR1 MDHEN and CDR2 SYDVKM. V shed 10 bases and J shed 7 bases, with 14 bases lying between them. CDR3 nucleotide sequence: TGTGCCACCCGGGGCTCGCGGGAGCAGTACTTC. It is translated as CATRGSREQYF. Looking up the rest from reference TRBV28 and TRBJ2-7 gives the full variable domain: DVKVTQSSRYLVKRTGEKVFLECVQDMDHENMFWYRQDPGLGLRLIYFSYDVKMKEKGDIPEGYSVSREKKERFSLILESASTNQTSMYLCATRGSREQYFGPGTRLTVT.

V gene TRBV18 combines with J gene TRBJ1-3; TRBD1 aligns across 11 bases. Germline CDR1 reads KGHSH; CDR2 reads LQKENI. This CDR3 contains 19 residues. Germline trimming cut 1 base from V and 0 bases from J; bases unmatched to any gene: 8. The CDR3, as DNA: TGTGCCAGCTCACCACGGTCCGGGACAGGGGGACTCTCTGGAAACACCATATATTTT. Its protein product is CASSPRSGTGGLSGNTIYF. Full variable domain (rest looked up from reference TRBV18 and TRBJ1-3): NAGVMQNPRHLVRRRGQEARLRCSPMKGHSHVYWYRQLPEEGLKFMVYLQKENIIDESGMPKERFSAEFPKEGPSILRIQQVVRGDSAAYFCASSPRSGTGGLSGNTIYFGEGSWLTVV.

The chain couples TRBV10-3 to TRBJ1-1; D might be TRBD1 (6 bases). Trimming stripped 1 base from V and 5 bases from J, with 14 bases between. Germline-derived CDR1 and CDR2 are ENHRY and SYGVKD. The CDR3 contains 15 residues. This CDR3 reads CAISEYGQSGTEAFF. In nucleotides, the CDR3 is TGTGCCATCAGTGAGTACGGACAGAGTGGAACTGAAGCTTTCTTT.

V usage is TRBV2 and J usage is TRBJ2-3; a weak D match, TRBD2 (5 bases). CDR1 is SNHLY and CDR2 is FYNNEI in the germline V gene. The CDR3 length is 13 residues. V was cut by 5 bases and J by 6 bases, with 12 bases left in between. The CDR3 here is CASSLLDVDTQYF. DNA of the CDR3: TGTGCCAGCAGTCTACTAGACGTGGATACGCAGTATTTT.

The chain recombines TRBV6-1 with TRBJ1-2; 7 positions match TRBD1. J was trimmed by 4 bases and V by 0 bases; bases with no gene match: 8. Per the germline V gene, CDR1 is MNHNS and CDR2 is SASEGT. CDR3 length: 16 residues. The CDR3 region is CASSEAGTATSYGYTF. CDR3 nucleotides: TGTGCCAGCAGTGAAGCGGGGACAGCAACAAGCTATGGCTACACCTTC.

This clone was picked up one time. The chain combines TRBV5-1 with TRBJ2-4, with TRBD2 matching 7 bases. CDR1 and CDR2 (germline): SGHRS, YFSETQ. The CDR3 loop spans 17 amino acids. Unmatched junction bases numbered 11, after V lost 4 bases and J lost 1 base. CDR3 in amino acids: CASSPGRGEGAKNIQYF. For the CDR3, the DNA is TGCGCCAGCAGCCCTGGACGGGGGGAAGGGGCCAAAAACATTCAGTACTTC.

The J gene is TRBJ2-3, the V gene TRBV4-1; the match to TRBD2 covers 13 bases. CDR1 is MGHRA, CDR2 YSYEKL, per germline. The CDR3 consists of 18 residues. Losses at the gene ends were 0 bases for V and 2 bases for J; bases not matched to a gene: 5. Written as DNA, the CDR3 is TGCGCCAGCAGCCAAGACTGGACTAGCGGGAGATACACAGATACGCAGTATTTT. Translated, it gives CASSQDWTSGRYTDTQYF.

The genes are TRBV4-3 and TRBJ2-6; the D is unclear. Germline lookup yields CDR1 LGHNA and CDR2 YSLEER. The ends were cut back, 1 base at V and 4 bases at J, with 14 bases in the middle. This CDR3 comprises 17 residues. CDR3 protein: CASSQGSGFMGANVLTF. The CDR3 DNA sequence: TGCGCCAGCAGCCAAGGTTCAGGATTCATGGGGGCCAACGTCCTGACTTTC.

In regard to this clone: Sequence at one end of the junction differs from germline and may be a read error. This chain uses TRBV14 with TRBJ2-3; tentatively, D is TRBD2 (6 bases). Germline V gene lookup returns CDR1 SGHDN and CDR2 FVKESK. The CDR3 spans 14 residues. The CDR3 DNA sequence: TGTGCCAGCAGCCAAGATCTAAGGACTACCTTAAGGGATTTT. This gives the protein CASSQDLRTTLRDF.

The rearrangement uses TRBV27 and TRBJ2-1; 7 nucleotides line up with TRBD1. The germline CDR1 and CDR2 sequences are MNHEY and SMNVEV (reference sequence). Trimming at V came to 5 bases and at J to 12 bases, leaving 7 bases not matched to a gene. CDR3 size: 12 residues. CDR3 region: CASSRNRGVQFF. CDR3 sequence (DNA): TGTGCCAGCAGTCGTAACAGGGGTGTGCAGTTCTTC.

The rearrangement links TRBV19 to TRBJ2-2; a possible D gene is TRBD2 (6 bases). Trimming pared 3 bases from V and 4 bases from J, leaving 12 bases between. The CDR3 runs 15 residues. CDR1 is LNHDA and CDR2 is SQIVND in the germline V gene (reference sequence). Written as DNA, the CDR3 is TGTGCCAGTAGTATGGGAGGAGTTAGCACCGGGGAGCTGTTTTTT. It encodes CASSMGGVSTGELFF.

V is TRBV19 and J is TRBJ2-6, with 7 bases that match TRBD1. In germline, CDR1 is LNHDA, CDR2 SQIVND (reference sequence). CDR3 length: 19 amino acids. The junction had 9 bases not matched to a gene; V was cut back by 0 bases and J by 1 base. CDR3 in amino acids: CASSIDTPRQGSGANVLTF. CDR3 nucleotides: TGTGCCAGTAGTATAGATACACCAAGACAGGGTTCTGGGGCCAACGTCCTGACTTTC.

The V call is TRBV6-1, the J call TRBJ1-2, with 7 nucleotides matching TRBD1. V shed 2 bases and J 1 base; nucleotides not matched to a gene: 13. Germline CDR1 is MNHNS and CDR2 is SASEGT. This CDR3 contains 18 residues. The CDR3 loop reads CASSEPRGGAKYNYGYTF. CDR3 nucleotides: TGTGCCAGCAGTGAACCCAGGGGGGGGGCGAAGTATAACTATGGCTACACCTTC.

V gene TRBV7-8 combines with J gene TRBJ1-1; a possible D gene is TRBD1 (5 bases). Trimming cost V 6 bases and J 1 base, with 12 bases left between them. The CDR3 sequence is 14 residues long. Germline assignment: CDR1 SGHVS and CDR2 FQNEAQ. The CDR3 nucleotides read TGTGCCAGCAGGCCCAGGGAGGGGAACACTGAAGCTTTCTTT. Protein product: CASRPREGNTEAFF.

This rearrangement joins TRBV18 to TRBJ1-2; D not resolved. The CDR3 spans 13 residues. Trimming removed 3 bases at V and 8 bases at J, with 13 bases between. The germline V gene encodes CDR1 KGHSH and CDR2 LQKENI. CDR3 protein: CASSPTDSRGYTF. The CDR3 nucleotides read TGTGCCAGCTCACCCACAGATTCGAGAGGCTACACCTTC.

The chain's CDR3 is CASSKQGGVNTEAFF. As DNA, the CDR3 is TGTGCCAGCAGCAAACAGGGTGGGGTGAACACTGAAGCTTTCTTT. The chain has TRBV7-8 and TRBJ1-1; tentatively, D is TRBD1 (6 bases). The ends were cut back, 5 bases at V and 0 bases at J, with 13 bases in the middle. Germline V lookup: CDR1 SGHVS, CDR2 FQNEAQ. This CDR3 contains 15 residues. Combining the CDR3 with reference TRBV7-8 and TRBJ1-1 gives the whole variable domain GAGVSQSPRYKVAKRGQDVALRCDPISGHVSLFWYQQALGQGPEFLTYFQNEAQLDKSGLPSDRFFAERPEGSVSTLKIQRTQQEDSAVYLCASSKQGGVNTEAFFGQGTRLTVV.

V is TRBV6-1 and J is TRBJ1-2, with D perhaps TRBD1 (6 bases). V was trimmed by 2 bases and J by 3 bases, leaving 10 bases between them. CDR1 is MNHNS, CDR2 SASEGT, per germline. This CDR3 contains 14 residues. DNA of the CDR3: TGTGCCAGCAGTGAATATGCAGGGGACTATGGCTACACCTTC. Encoded protein: CASSEYAGDYGYTF.

The gene calls are TRBV19 and TRBJ1-2; D is uncertain. CDR1 LNHDA and CDR2 SQIVND come from the germline V gene (reference sequence). The length of the CDR3 is 14 residues. Between the trimmed V and J ends, which lost 3 bases and 2 bases, there was a span of 10 bases. Here the CDR3 reads CASSISWQNYGYTF. The CDR3 DNA reads TGTGCCAGTAGTATTAGTTGGCAGAACTATGGCTACACCTTC.

This clone was observed once. CDR3: CASSLLGVWNTGELFF. The CDR3 DNA follows: TGTGCCAGCAGCCTGCTGGGGGTTTGGAACACCGGGGAGCTGTTTTTT. The rearrangement uses TRBV5-4 and TRBJ2-2; D is tentatively TRBD1 or TRBD2 (5 bases each). Trimming left V 4 bases short and J 1 base short, with 14 bases between. The CDR3 has 16 amino acids. Germline V gene data show CDR1 as SGHNT and CDR2 as YYREEE (reference sequence).